This paragraph reports one T cell receptor beta chain. Its antigen is currently unknown. The method was immunoSEQ multiplex PCR; TCRdb's version includes in-frame clones alone and lacks a portion of them. The sample has about 72,000 clones, roughly 94% seen once. Trimming at V came to 4 bases and at J to 1 base, leaving 5 bases not matched to a gene. The CDR3 extends over 16 amino acids. Germline CDR1 WNHNN, CDR2 SYGVQD (reference sequence). These data belong to a study of cytomegalovirus exposure and HLA in healthy donors. Overall study findings and caveats: Clusters of TCRs from the first cohort tended to co-occur in the 130 or so validation repertoires (as a later analysis found). Confirmation in vitro established that a few CMV-associated chains were specific for CMV antigens. Whilst most TCR sequences proved rare, a subset of public TCRs occurred across many donors.

The study drew the donors from its roughly 120-subject validation cohort, separate from the approximately 700-subject first cohort. The receptor comes from a woman between 18 and 30 years old in good health and CMV-seropositive. Sequenced input: PBMCs. This chain connects TRBV10-1 to TRBJ2-7, with 12 bases lining up with TRBD2. CDR3 coding DNA: TGCGCCAGCAGTGGACTAGCGGGAGTCGGTTCCTACGAGCAGTACTTC. This sequence encodes CASSGLAGVGSYEQYF.